A selection of T cell receptor beta chains follows, all from one sample in a study of blood T cell repertoires in COVID-19. Method: immunoSEQ multiplex PCR; TCRdb's copy keeps in-frame clones and lacks some. The repertoire holds about 140,000 clones, with 84% as singletons. The material sequenced was PBMCs or T cells enriched from blood (not recorded which). All receptors come from a man in his forties with acute COVID-19. Both conserved end residues are part of each CDR3. Each record gives: CDR3 DNA, CDR3 protein, D gene, clone size, J gene, V gene. The D gene is left open where the match is weak. Expanded clones are given a class, and other clones once, few, many or no size at all.

DNA: TGTGCCAGCAGTCGCCACCGGGACATCCCTCAAGAGACCCAGTACTTC; CDR3: CASSRHRDIPQETQYF; D: -; size: -; J: TRBJ2-5; V: TRBV27
DNA: TGTGCCAGCAGCTTGCCTGGACAGGGAGGTGAAAAACTGTTTTTT; CDR3: CASSLPGQGGEKLFF; D: TRBD1; size: -; J: TRBJ1-4; V: TRBV3-1/TRBV3-2
DNA: TGTGCCAGCAGCCCGGGTCGGTCCTCTGGGGCCAACGTCCTGACTTTC; CDR3: CASSPGRSSGANVLTF; D: -; size: -; J: TRBJ2-6; V: TRBV28
DNA: TGCGCCAGCAGCCAATTACAGGTTAGGGAGGGAGGCAATGAGCAGTTCTTC; CDR3: CASSQLQVREGGNEQFF; D: TRBD2; size: -; J: TRBJ2-1; V: TRBV4-1
DNA: TGTGCCTGGAGTGGCGACAGGGAGAACACTGAAGCTTTCTTT; CDR3: CAWSGDRENTEAFF; D: TRBD1; size: -; J: TRBJ1-1; V: TRBV30
DNA: TGTGCCAGCAGCCCAGGAGAGGGGAGGTACACAGATACGCAGTATTTT; CDR3: CASSPGEGRYTDTQYF; D: -; size: -; J: TRBJ2-3; V: TRBV9
DNA: TGTGCCTTCCCAAGGGGATCAGATACGCAGTATTTT; CDR3: CAFPRGSDTQYF; D: -; size: few; J: TRBJ2-3; V: TRBV7-9
DNA: TGCGCCAGCAGCTTTACGGACAGGGCTGAAGCTTTCTTT; CDR3: CASSFTDRAEAFF; D: TRBD1; size: -; J: TRBJ1-1; V: TRBV5-1
DNA: TGTGCCAGCAGTTACACTGATAACACTGAAGCTTTCTTT; CDR3: CASSYTDNTEAFF; D: -; size: -; J: TRBJ1-1; V: TRBV6-2/TRBV6-3
DNA: TGCGCCAGCAGCCCCGGACAGTCCTACGAGCAGTACTTC; CDR3: CASSPGQSYEQYF; D: -; size: once; J: TRBJ2-7; V: TRBV5-1
DNA: TGTGCCTGGAGTCGCCGGACGGGGACTGTTGTCGAAAAACTGTTTTTT; CDR3: CAWSRRTGTVVEKLFF; D: -; size: -; J: TRBJ1-4; V: TRBV30
DNA: TGCGCCAGCAGCCAAGGCAGGGATAATGAAAAACTGTTTTTT; CDR3: CASSQGRDNEKLFF; D: -; size: few; J: TRBJ1-4; V: TRBV4-1
DNA: TGTGCCAGCAGTATGACTAGCGGGAGAATGGATGAGCAGTTCTTC; CDR3: CASSMTSGRMDEQFF; D: TRBD2; size: -; J: TRBJ2-1; V: TRBV6-5
DNA: TGCAGTGCTGCAACTTCGGTTACCATATATTTT; CDR3: CSAATSVTIYF; D: -; size: -; J: TRBJ1-3; V: TRBV20-1
DNA: TGTGCCTGGAAGCCTAGTTATCAGAGCTCTGGAAACACCATATATTTT; CDR3: CAWKPSYQSSGNTIYF; D: -; size: -; J: TRBJ1-3; V: TRBV30
DNA: TGTGCCAGCAGTTACTCGGGGGGGAACAATGAGCAGTTCTTC; CDR3: CASSYSGGNNEQFF; D: TRBD2; size: -; J: TRBJ2-1; V: TRBV6-6
DNA: TGCAGCGTTGCCCCGGGGAGGGCCAACGAGCAGTACTTC; CDR3: CSVAPGRANEQYF; D: TRBD2; size: few; J: TRBJ2-7; V: TRBV29-1
DNA: TGTGCCTGGGCACCGGGGAGCTCTGGAAACACCATATATTTT; CDR3: CAWAPGSSGNTIYF; D: -; size: -; J: TRBJ1-3; V: TRBV30
DNA: TGTGCCAGCAGGTTCGACAGGGGCTGGGATGGCTACACCTTC; CDR3: CASRFDRGWDGYTF; D: TRBD1; size: -; J: TRBJ1-2; V: TRBV6-5
DNA: TGTGCCAGCAGCTCCTCACTGTACTCTGGAAACACCATATATTTT; CDR3: CASSSSLYSGNTIYF; D: -; size: -; J: TRBJ1-3; V: TRBV7-9
DNA: TGCGCCAGCAGCCTCCTCCAAGAGACCCAGTACTTC; CDR3: CASSLLQETQYF; D: -; size: -; J: TRBJ2-5; V: TRBV5-1
DNA: TGCAGCCGGAGGGGACAGGGGAACTACACCTTC; CDR3: CSRRGQGNYTF; D: TRBD1; size: once; J: TRBJ1-2; V: TRBV20-1
DNA: TGTGCCAGCAGTTACCAGGGCAGGACCTACGAGCAGTACTTC; CDR3: CASSYQGRTYEQYF; D: -; size: -; J: TRBJ2-7; V: TRBV6-5
DNA: TGTGCCAGTAGTGACGTGACTGCAACTAGCACAGATACGCAGTATTTT; CDR3: CASSDVTATSTDTQYF; D: -; size: once; J: TRBJ2-3; V: TRBV19
DNA: TGCGCCAGCAGCCAAGAAGGACGGGGGTTCGGAGTAGATACGCAGTATTTT; CDR3: CASSQEGRGFGVDTQYF; D: -; size: -; J: TRBJ2-3; V: TRBV4-3
DNA: TGTGCCAGCAGCCCCCGGTGGGACAGGGTTAGTAATGAGCAGTTCTTC; CDR3: CASSPRWDRVSNEQFF; D: TRBD1; size: -; J: TRBJ2-1; V: TRBV5-4
DNA: TGTGCCAGCGGACCCGGAGGGGCCAACTATGGCTACACCTTC; CDR3: CASGPGGANYGYTF; D: -; size: once; J: TRBJ1-2; V: TRBV5-4
DNA: TGTGCCAGCAGCGAGGGACAGGGGGGACAGCCCCAGCATTTT; CDR3: CASSEGQGGQPQHF; D: TRBD1; size: -; J: TRBJ1-5; V: TRBV5-6
DNA: TGCAGCGCTGTGACAGGGAGCTCCTACGAGCAGTACTTC; CDR3: CSAVTGSSYEQYF; D: TRBD1; size: -; J: TRBJ2-7; V: TRBV29-1
DNA: TGTGCCTGGAGTGCCGTAGGGGACAGGGTGTTCACAGATACGCAGTATTTT; CDR3: CAWSAVGDRVFTDTQYF; D: TRBD1; size: few; J: TRBJ2-3; V: TRBV30
DNA: TGTGCCAGCAGCCAAGATCGCAGGGGAACAATCAACACTGAAGCTTTCTTT; CDR3: CASSQDRRGTINTEAFF; D: -; size: few; J: TRBJ1-1; V: TRBV4-2
DNA: TGTGCCACCAGCTTGCGGGACAGAGGGGTAGCTTTCTTT; CDR3: CATSLRDRGVAFF; D: TRBD1; size: once; J: TRBJ1-1; V: TRBV15
DNA: TGTGCCAGCAGCCGCAACAGGGGGCTAGCTAATGAAAAACTGTTTTTT; CDR3: CASSRNRGLANEKLFF; D: TRBD1; size: -; J: TRBJ1-4; V: TRBV27
DNA: TGTGCCAGCAGTCCGCGACAGCCGGCTCAGCCCCAGCATTTT; CDR3: CASSPRQPAQPQHF; D: -; size: -; J: TRBJ1-5; V: TRBV6-2/TRBV6-3
DNA: TGTGCCAGCACCCTGGGGGGGGAAGAGACCCAGTACTTC; CDR3: CASTLGGEETQYF; D: TRBD2; size: -; J: TRBJ2-5; V: TRBV6-5
DNA: TGTGCCAGCAGCTCGACAGGGGGCGCCACTAACTATGGCTACACCTTC; CDR3: CASSSTGGATNYGYTF; D: TRBD1; size: -; J: TRBJ1-2; V: TRBV11-3
DNA: TGTGCCAGCAGTACTGGGACAGGGCCCGGCTACACCTTC; CDR3: CASSTGTGPGYTF; D: TRBD1; size: few; J: TRBJ1-2; V: TRBV6-5
DNA: TGTGCCAGCGGGGACAGAAGAGACTATGGCTACACCTTC; CDR3: CASGDRRDYGYTF; D: TRBD1; size: -; J: TRBJ1-2; V: TRBV19
DNA: TGTGCCAGCAGTGAAGCGTGGGACAGGGACACTGAAGCTTTCTTT; CDR3: CASSEAWDRDTEAFF; D: TRBD1; size: -; J: TRBJ1-1; V: TRBV6-1
DNA: TGTGCCAGCGGCCCCGGGACAGGGCTCTATTACGAGCAGTACTTC; CDR3: CASGPGTGLYYEQYF; D: TRBD1; size: -; J: TRBJ2-7; V: TRBV7-9
DNA: TGTGCCAGCAGCTCTACGCCCCGGGCCACGGGGAACGGGGAGCTGTTTTTT; CDR3: CASSSTPRATGNGELFF; D: -; size: -; J: TRBJ2-2; V: TRBV11-3
DNA: TGTGCCAGCAGCCCGGCGGAGGGGCGCCTAGCTGAAGCTTTCTTT; CDR3: CASSPAEGRLAEAFF; D: -; size: -; J: TRBJ1-1; V: TRBV5-4
DNA: TGTGCCAGCAGCCTATATGGGGGGAGCTCCTACAATGAGCAGTTCTTC; CDR3: CASSLYGGSSYNEQFF; D: -; size: -; J: TRBJ2-1; V: TRBV11-2
DNA: TGTGCCTGGAGTCTCCGGGGGACTCTCACAGATACGCAGTATTTT; CDR3: CAWSLRGTLTDTQYF; D: -; size: -; J: TRBJ2-3; V: TRBV30
DNA: TGCGCCAGCAGCCAAGATTGGGGGGAAGAAAGGGGCACAGATACGCAGTATTTT; CDR3: CASSQDWGEERGTDTQYF; D: -; size: -; J: TRBJ2-3; V: TRBV4-3
DNA: TGCAGTGCTAGTGGTCTGAGCTCCTACAATGAGCAGTTCTTC; CDR3: CSASGLSSYNEQFF; D: -; size: -; J: TRBJ2-1; V: TRBV20-1
DNA: TGTGCCAGTAGTATAGAACGATGGGGACAGCGCTCTGGAAACACCATATATTTT; CDR3: CASSIERWGQRSGNTIYF; D: TRBD1; size: few; J: TRBJ1-3; V: TRBV19
DNA: TGCGCCAGCAGCCGCCGGACAGGGTCGCGATACACTGAAGCTTTCTTT; CDR3: CASSRRTGSRYTEAFF; D: TRBD1; size: -; J: TRBJ1-1; V: TRBV4-3
DNA: TGTGCCAGCAGCTTCGGTTCCGGGACAGGGTACGAGCAGTACTTC; CDR3: CASSFGSGTGYEQYF; D: TRBD1; size: few; J: TRBJ2-7; V: TRBV11-2
DNA: TGTGCCAGCAGCTCCACGGGGGGGGCTAATAATGAAAAACTGTTTTTT; CDR3: CASSSTGGANNEKLFF; D: -; size: -; J: TRBJ1-4; V: TRBV9
DNA: TGTGCCAGCAGCTCCGCCGCACAGGGGGCGTTTGGCTACACCTTC; CDR3: CASSSAAQGAFGYTF; D: TRBD1; size: -; J: TRBJ1-2; V: TRBV7-9
DNA: TGTGCCAGCAGTCTCCCTACAGGGGTCACCGGGGAGCTGTTTTTT; CDR3: CASSLPTGVTGELFF; D: TRBD1; size: few; J: TRBJ2-2; V: TRBV28
DNA: TGTGCCAGCAGCTTAGCCCCGGAGCTAGCGGGAGGGCCCTTAGAGACCCAGTACTTC; CDR3: CASSLAPELAGGPLETQYF; D: TRBD2; size: -; J: TRBJ2-5; V: TRBV7-2
DNA: TGTGCCTGGAGTGTTGGCAGACTTAGCAATCAGCCCCAGCATTTT; CDR3: CAWSVGRLSNQPQHF; D: -; size: -; J: TRBJ1-5; V: TRBV30
DNA: TGTGCCAGCAGATTAACGGGGGACAGTGCCTCCTACGAGCAGTACTTC; CDR3: CASRLTGDSASYEQYF; D: -; size: few; J: TRBJ2-7; V: TRBV5-8
DNA: TGTGCCAGCAGTTTGGTGAGGGATCAGCCCCAGCATTTT; CDR3: CASSLVRDQPQHF; D: -; size: -; J: TRBJ1-5; V: TRBV27